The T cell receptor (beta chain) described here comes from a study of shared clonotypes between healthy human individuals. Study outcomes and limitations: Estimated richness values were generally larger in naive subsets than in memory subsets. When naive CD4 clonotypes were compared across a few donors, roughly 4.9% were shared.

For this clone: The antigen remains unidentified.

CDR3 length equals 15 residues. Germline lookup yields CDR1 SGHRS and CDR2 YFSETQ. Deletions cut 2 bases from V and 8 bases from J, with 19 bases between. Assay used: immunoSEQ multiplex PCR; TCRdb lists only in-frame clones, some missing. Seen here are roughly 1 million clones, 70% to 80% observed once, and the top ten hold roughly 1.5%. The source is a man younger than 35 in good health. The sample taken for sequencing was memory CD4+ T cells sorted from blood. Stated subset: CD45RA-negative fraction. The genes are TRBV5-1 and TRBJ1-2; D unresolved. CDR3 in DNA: TGCGCCAGCAGCTTTAAGGAAGGGAATGCCGCGGGCTACACCTTC. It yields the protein CASSFKEGNAAGYTF. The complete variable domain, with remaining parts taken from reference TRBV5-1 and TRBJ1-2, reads KAGVTQTPRYLIKTRGQQVTLSCSPISGHRSVSWYQQTPGQGLQFLFEYFSETQRNKGNFPGRFSGRQFSNSRSEMNVSTLELGDSALYLCASSFKEGNAAGYTFGSGTRLTVV.